This T cell receptor (beta chain) was found in a study of radiation and T cells in renal cell carcinoma. Time point here: blood 4 weeks post-SBRT, at nephrectomy. This sample's treatment: 15 Gy SBRT to primary tumor, nephrectomy 4 weeks later. Nephrectomy followed 15 Gy stereotactic body radiation by 4 weeks. Blood was sampled at baseline, 2 weeks and 4 weeks after SBRT. This renal cell carcinoma was of the clear cell type. V dropped 6 bases and J dropped 3 bases, with 10 bases sitting between them. Germline values: CDR1 MDHEN, CDR2 SYDVKM. CDR3 length: 13 residues. TCRdb's table, derived via immunoSEQ multiplex PCR, lists solely in-frame clones and lacks some. The table records about 150,000 clones, 86% of them present only once.

The source material was blood, sampled from a patient whose treatment included radiotherapy and nephrectomy. The sequence came from a woman between 45 and 65 years old with renal cell carcinoma. The V and J genes are TRBV28 and TRBJ2-3; tentative D call: TRBD2 (5 bases). CDR3 amino acids: CASRSGLTDTQYF. CDR3 nucleotides: TGTGCCAGCAGGTCCGGACTGACAGATACGCAGTATTTT.